The rows below give T cell receptor beta chains drawn from one sample of a study of blood T cell repertoires in COVID-19. Assay: immunoSEQ multiplex PCR; the TCRdb copy retains only in-frame clones and omits some. The sample contains hundreds of thousands of clones, roughly 86% of which appear only once. The sample taken for sequencing was PBMCs or T cells enriched from blood (not recorded which). The receptors were sampled from a woman in her 30s who had recovered from COVID-19. CDR3s include the opening cysteine and the closing phenylalanine or tryptophan. A D gene is named only where the DNA matches it firmly. Size tells how often a clone was seen (once, few, many) or the class of an expanded clone, and some rows leave it out.

V gene	D gene	J gene	CDR3 length	clone size	CDR3 protein	CDR3 DNA
TRBV6-5	TRBD1	TRBJ1-2	16	once	CASSYLLGTGAYGYTF	TGTGCCAGCAGTTACCTTCTGGGGACAGGGGCCTATGGCTACACCTTC
TRBV7-9	.	TRBJ2-3	16	.	CASSSTILPSTDTQYF	TGTGCCAGCAGCTCAACAATTCTCCCCAGCACAGATACGCAGTATTTT
TRBV20-1	.	TRBJ2-2	16	.	CSASANGRPNTGELFF	TGCAGTGCTAGTGCCAACGGGAGACCGAACACCGGGGAGCTGTTTTTT
TRBV29-1	TRBD1	TRBJ2-3	15	.	CSVNFGTGGGDTQYF	TGCAGCGTGAATTTCGGGACAGGGGGCGGTGATACGCAGTATTTT
TRBV5-1	TRBD1	TRBJ2-2	15	once	CASSSGQERTGELFF	TGCGCCAGCAGCTCAGGACAGGAGAGAACCGGGGAGCTGTTTTTT
TRBV15	TRBD2	TRBJ2-1	17	.	CATSRERSGRAFNEQFF	TGTGCCACCAGCAGAGAAAGGAGCGGGAGGGCATTCAATGAGCAGTTCTTC
TRBV5-8	TRBD2	TRBJ2-1	19	once	CASSLSRTSGGSSYNEQFF	TGTGCCAGCAGCTTGTCACGGACTAGCGGAGGGAGCTCCTACAATGAGCAGTTCTTC
TRBV2	.	TRBJ1-5	14	few	CASTTRTSDQPQHF	TGTGCCAGCACTACAAGGACATCGGATCAGCCCCAGCATTTT
TRBV9	TRBD1	TRBJ2-7	15	.	CASSVGQGNSYEQYF	TGTGCCAGCAGCGTCGGACAGGGCAACTCCTACGAGCAGTACTTC
TRBV7-2	TRBD2	TRBJ2-7	18	.	CASSRRQGLAGSTYEQYF	TGTGCCAGCAGTCGGAGACAGGGACTAGCGGGTAGTACCTACGAGCAGTACTTC
TRBV6-5	TRBD1	TRBJ1-2	15	.	CASSYGQGGYYGYTF	TGTGCCAGCAGTTATGGACAGGGGGGGTACTATGGCTACACCTTC
TRBV10-3	TRBD1	TRBJ2-2	16	.	CAITQGAQPESGELFF	TGTGCCATCACTCAGGGGGCGCAACCTGAGTCCGGGGAGCTGTTTTTT
TRBV18	.	TRBJ1-2	15	.	CASSPRTPEPYGYTF	TGTGCCAGCTCACCCCGGACACCGGAGCCCTATGGCTACACCTTC
TRBV15	.	TRBJ2-1	13	.	CATGDFSYNEQFF	TGTGCCACCGGAGATTTCTCCTACAATGAGCAGTTCTTC
TRBV11-2	.	TRBJ1-1	13	.	CASSWGVNTEAFF	TGTGCCAGCTCGTGGGGCGTGAACACTGAAGCTTTCTTT
TRBV7-2	TRBD2	TRBJ2-7	14	.	CASSLGGGSYEQYF	TGTGCCAGCAGCCTGGGGGGAGGGAGCTACGAGCAGTACTTC
TRBV20-1	.	TRBJ2-1	13	many	CSASVRDYNEQFF	TGCAGTGCTAGTGTCCGGGACTACAATGAGCAGTTCTTC
TRBV27	TRBD1	TRBJ1-4	16	.	CASSTNAGTGNEKLFF	TGTGCCAGCAGCACCAACGCCGGGACAGGGAATGAAAAACTGTTTTTT
TRBV7-6	.	TRBJ2-5	12	.	CASSQTGETQYF	TGTGCCAGCAGCCAGACGGGAGAGACCCAGTACTTC
TRBV30	.	TRBJ1-6	15	.	CAWSVRGSSNSPLHF	TGTGCCTGGAGTGTACGAGGGTCAAGCAATTCACCCCTCCACTTT
TRBV2	TRBD2	TRBJ2-1	15	.	CASRARLAGDREQFF	TGTGCCAGCAGGGCTAGACTAGCGGGAGACCGTGAGCAGTTCTTC
TRBV9	.	TRBJ1-1	14	.	CASSVFGGYTEAFF	TGTGCCAGCAGCGTATTTGGAGGGTACACTGAAGCTTTCTTT
TRBV12-3/TRBV12-4	.	TRBJ1-2	10	.	CASSGYGYTF	TGTGCCAGTTCGGGTTATGGCTACACCTTC
TRBV11-2	.	TRBJ1-1	13	.	CASSLAPGALSFF	TGTGCCAGCAGCCTCGCCCCAGGGGCGCTTTCTTTCTTT
TRBV7-2	TRBD1	TRBJ1-2	14	.	CASSLNRGPYGYTF	TGTGCCAGCAGCTTGAACAGGGGGCCCTATGGCTACACCTTC
TRBV7-9	TRBD1	TRBJ1-1	13	.	CASSPQGATEAFF	TGTGCCAGCAGCCCACAGGGGGCAACTGAAGCTTTCTTT
TRBV6-1	.	TRBJ1-2	13	.	CASSEDRAGGYTF	TGTGCCAGCAGTGAAGATAGGGCGGGGGGCTACACCTTC
TRBV27	TRBD1	TRBJ2-1	18	.	CASSFPSTGGSSYNEQFF	TGTGCCAGCAGTTTCCCCTCGACAGGGGGTTCCTCCTACAATGAGCAGTTCTTC
TRBV18	TRBD2	TRBJ2-4	15	.	CASSPRTSGENIQYF	TGTGCCAGCTCACCCCGGACTAGCGGGGAAAACATTCAGTACTTC
TRBV28	.	TRBJ1-1	14	.	CASSLTQANTEAFF	TGTGCCAGCAGTTTAACCCAGGCGAACACTGAAGCTTTCTTT
TRBV29-1	.	TRBJ1-1	13	.	CSVEGMAREEAFF	TGCAGCGTTGAAGGGATGGCTCGGGAGGAAGCTTTCTTT
TRBV18	.	TRBJ2-2	14	.	CASSTLNGGGELFF	TGTGCCAGCTCAACCCTTAACGGCGGCGGGGAGCTGTTTTTT
TRBV7-9	.	TRBJ1-5	17	once	CASSSVLRVDHNQPQHF	TGTGCCAGCAGCTCCGTTCTGCGGGTGGATCACAATCAGCCCCAGCATTTT